The clone carrying this TCR beta chain was seen a handful of times. Its antigen is currently unknown. This record comes from a study of CD8 T cells in ankylosing spondylitis. The CDR3 length is 14 residues. Germline V gene data show CDR1 as SGHAT and CDR2 as FQNNGV. V lost 5 bases, J lost 0 bases, and 11 bases lay in between. Study-wide points: Ankylosing spondylitis blood appeared to be characterized by a TCR beta motif of several highly homologous variants. Earlier work had already found some motif variants in reactive arthritis synovial fluid and blood.

It was by quantitative 5'-RACE with molecular barcodes that TCR beta libraries were made. TCRdb re-derived calls from the 5' RACE reads in MiXCR, one entry per CDR3 protein. The sample lists about 500,000 distinct CDR3 sequences, about 13% seen once, with about 6.8% in the top ten. The rearrangement uses TRBV11-2 and TRBJ2-7; no clear D gene. Sequencing was performed on blood, either unsorted or a sorted T cell fraction (not recorded which). This receptor was identified in a male donor with ankylosing spondylitis. Here the CDR3 DNA reads TGTGCCAGCAGCGCAAGACTGGACTCCTACGAGCAGTACTTC. Protein sequence: CASSARLDSYEQYF.